This entry describes one TCR beta chain. As handled by the study authors: Reference gene primer amplification gave estimated nucleated cell counts. Only in-frame clones appear in the TCRdb table, and some are missing; sequencing was by immunoSEQ multiplex PCR. Clone size and the V and J calls come from that table; the DNA yielded D and trimming. The sample gives 90,000 to 120,000 clones, about four fifths of which show up once; 20% to 30% is in the top ten. The data were obtained in a study of blood T cell repertoires in COVID-19. CDR1 and CDR2 (germline): SGDLS, YYNGEE. The V end lost 0 bases, the J end lost 8 bases, and 11 bases lay between the germline ends. This CDR3 is built from 14 residues.

The chain uses TRBV9 and TRBJ1-4, with unresolved D. This receptor was identified in a man in his 60s with acute or convalescent COVID-19. The material sequenced was peripheral blood. CDR3 sequence (DNA): TGTGCCAGCAGCGTAGTGCCAGGCGGGGAAAAACTGTTTTTT. This sequence encodes CASSVVPGGEKLFF.